This section outlines one T cell receptor (beta chain) sequence together with its context. Its target is unknown. The length of the CDR3 is 14 residues. CDR1 is MDHEN and CDR2 is SYDVKM in the germline V gene. The V gene lost 9 bases and the J gene lost 1 base, with 15 bases spanning the gap. Some clones are missing from TCRdb's copy, which holds only in-frame ones; the method was immunoSEQ multiplex PCR. The data contain 70,000 or so clones, 79% of them singletons. The data derive from a study of T cell responses to AZD1222 COVID-19 vaccine. The study, taken as a whole, reports: An increase in Spike-specific TCR breadth and depth was observed after two AZD1222 doses. Repertoire sampling happened only post peak T cell response. Spike-spanning, vaccine-associated CD4 TCRs were dominant at 160-218 and 743-854. At baseline, seropositivity was found in only a handful of AZD1222 recipients.

V is TRBV28 and J is TRBJ1-1, with D perhaps TRBD1 (5 bases). This specimen was peripheral blood, taken on day 0 of MenACWY control vaccination. The receptor was isolated from an adult in good health. The CDR3 DNA reads as TGTGCCAGTCAGGCCCCCGGGGGGAACACTGAAGCTTTCTTT. Translated, it gives CASQAPGGNTEAFF. The complete variable domain, with remaining parts taken from reference TRBV28 and TRBJ1-1, reads DVKVTQSSRYLVKRTGEKVFLECVQDMDHENMFWYRQDPGLGLRLIYFSYDVKMKEKGDIPEGYSVSREKKERFSLILESASTNQTSMYLCASQAPGGNTEAFFGQGTRLTVV.